A single sample is the source of the 3 T cell receptor beta chains below, sequenced in a study of cytomegalovirus exposure and HLA in healthy donors. 60 Vbeta and 13 Jbeta primers were used in PCR. Using immunoSEQ multiplex PCR, the repertoire was profiled, and TCRdb retains in-frame clones only, with some absent. Of about 36,000 clones in the sample, more than 60% were seen once. The sample was PBMCs. The receptors originated from a man between 25 and 39 years old in good health and CMV-seronegative.

This clone is labeled medium-sized (0.01 to 0.1%). The rearrangement uses TRBV6-4 and TRBJ2-6; weak D call: TRBD2 (6 bases). The CDR3 contains 16 residues. The V end lost 0 bases, the J end lost 0 bases, and 6 bases lay between the germline ends. CDR1 is MRHNA, CDR2 SNTAGT, per germline. The CDR3 nucleotides are TGTGCCAGCAGTGACTCTAGCGGCTCTGGGGCCAACGTCCTGACTTTC. Its protein is CASSDSSGSGANVLTF.

J is TRBJ1-2 and V is TRBV6-5; a possible D gene is TRBD1 (5 bases). Germline V lookup: CDR1 MNHEY, CDR2 SVGAGI. The CDR3 runs to 15 residues. The V end was cut by 0 bases, the J end by 4 bases, with 12 bases between. This CDR3 is CASSYSIIGGYGYTF. For the CDR3, the DNA is TGTGCCAGCAGTTACTCCATAATCGGGGGCTATGGCTACACCTTC.

The chain employs TRBV7-2 and TRBJ2-1; 7 positions agree with TRBD1. This CDR3 has 14 residues. Germline CDR1 and CDR2: SGHTA and FQGNSA. Trimming removed 2 bases from V and 16 bases from J; junction bases left unmatched: 14. The CDR3 nucleotides are TGTGCCAGCAGCTTACTTAGGGACACAGGGGCGGGTTTCTTC. Protein sequence: CASSLLRDTGAGFF.